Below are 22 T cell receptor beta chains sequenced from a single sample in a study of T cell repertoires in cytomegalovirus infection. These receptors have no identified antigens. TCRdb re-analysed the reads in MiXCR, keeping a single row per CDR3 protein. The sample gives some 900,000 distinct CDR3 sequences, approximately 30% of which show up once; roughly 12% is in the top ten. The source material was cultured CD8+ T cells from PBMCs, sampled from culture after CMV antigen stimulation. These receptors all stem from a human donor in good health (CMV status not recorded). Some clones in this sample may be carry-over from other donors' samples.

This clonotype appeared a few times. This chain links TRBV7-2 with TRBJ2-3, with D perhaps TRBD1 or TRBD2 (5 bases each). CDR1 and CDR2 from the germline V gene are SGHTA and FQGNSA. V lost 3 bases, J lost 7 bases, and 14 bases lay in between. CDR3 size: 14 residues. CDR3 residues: CASSFRGPRNTQYF. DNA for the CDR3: TGTGCCAGCAGCTTCCGGGGCCCGCGGAATACGCAGTATTTT.

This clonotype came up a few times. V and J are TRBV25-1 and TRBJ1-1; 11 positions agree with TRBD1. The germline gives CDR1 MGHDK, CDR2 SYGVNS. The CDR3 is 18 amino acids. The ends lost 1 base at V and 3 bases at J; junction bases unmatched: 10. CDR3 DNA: TGTGCCAGCAGTGAATGGATAGGACAGGGGGCTAGAGACACTGAAGCTTTCTTT. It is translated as CASSEWIGQGARDTEAFF.

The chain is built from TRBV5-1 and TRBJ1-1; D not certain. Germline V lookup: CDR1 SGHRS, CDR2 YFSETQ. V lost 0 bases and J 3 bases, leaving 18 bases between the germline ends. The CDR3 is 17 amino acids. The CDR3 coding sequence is TGCGCCAGCAGCTTGGACTCGCTAGGGAAGTTGGACACTGAAGCTTTCTTT. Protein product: CASSLDSLGKLDTEAFF.

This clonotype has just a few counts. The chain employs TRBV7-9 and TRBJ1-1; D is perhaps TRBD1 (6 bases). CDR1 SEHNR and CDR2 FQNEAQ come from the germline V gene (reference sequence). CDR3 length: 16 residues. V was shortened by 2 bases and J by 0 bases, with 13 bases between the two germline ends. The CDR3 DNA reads TGTGCCAGCAGCTTAAATCCAGGGGCCCTGAACACTGAAGCTTTCTTT. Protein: CASSLNPGALNTEAFF.

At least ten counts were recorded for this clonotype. CDR3: CASSPPTSGGTDTQYF. The CDR3 DNA reads as TGTGCCAGCAGCCCTCCGACTAGCGGGGGGACAGATACGCAGTATTTT. The chain has TRBV7-9 and TRBJ2-3; 13 bases line up with TRBD2. V lost 5 bases to trimming and J lost 3 bases; unmatched junction nucleotides: 5. The CDR3 covers 16 residues. Germline CDR1 reads SEHNR; CDR2 reads FQNEAQ (reference sequence).

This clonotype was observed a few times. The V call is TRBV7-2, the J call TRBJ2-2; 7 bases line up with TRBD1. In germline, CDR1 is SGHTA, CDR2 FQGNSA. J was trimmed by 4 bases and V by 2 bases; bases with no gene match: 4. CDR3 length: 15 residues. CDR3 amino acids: CASSLLQGSTGELFF. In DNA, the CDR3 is TGTGCCAGCAGCTTATTACAGGGGTCCACCGGGGAGCTGTTTTTT. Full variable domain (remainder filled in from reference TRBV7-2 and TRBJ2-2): GAGVSQSPSNKVTEKGKDVELRCDPISGHTALYWYRQSLGQGLEFLIYFQGNSAPDKSGLPSDRFSAERTGGSVSTLTIQRTQQEDSAVYLCASSLLQGSTGELFFGEGSRLTVL.

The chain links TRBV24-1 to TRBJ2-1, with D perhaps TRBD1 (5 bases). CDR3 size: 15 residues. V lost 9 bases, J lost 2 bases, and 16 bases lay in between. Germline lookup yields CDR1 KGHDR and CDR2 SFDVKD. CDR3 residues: CATYSDTCAYNEQFF. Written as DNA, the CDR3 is TGTGCCACCTATTCGGACACTTGCGCCTACAATGAGCAGTTCTTC.

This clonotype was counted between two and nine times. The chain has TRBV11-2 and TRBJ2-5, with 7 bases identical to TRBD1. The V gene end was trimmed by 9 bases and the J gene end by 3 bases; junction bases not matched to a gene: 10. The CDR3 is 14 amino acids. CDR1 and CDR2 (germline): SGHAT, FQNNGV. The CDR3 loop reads CASRWGQPEETQYF. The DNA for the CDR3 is TGTGCCAGTCGCTGGGGACAGCCTGAAGAGACCCAGTACTTC.

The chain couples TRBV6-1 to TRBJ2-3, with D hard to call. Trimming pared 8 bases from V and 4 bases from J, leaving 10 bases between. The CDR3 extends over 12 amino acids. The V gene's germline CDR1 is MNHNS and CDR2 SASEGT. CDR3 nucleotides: TGTGCCAGCTCCTTTGACCCAGATACGCAGTATTTT. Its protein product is CASSFDPDTQYF.

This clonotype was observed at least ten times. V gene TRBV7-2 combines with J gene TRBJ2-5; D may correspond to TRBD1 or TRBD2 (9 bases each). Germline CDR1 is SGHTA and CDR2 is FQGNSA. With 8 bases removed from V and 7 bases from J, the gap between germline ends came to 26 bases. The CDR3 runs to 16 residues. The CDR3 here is CASSGGQGLAPLTQYF. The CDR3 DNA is TGTGCCAGCTCGGGGGGACAGGGACTAGCCCCCTTGACCCAGTACTTC.

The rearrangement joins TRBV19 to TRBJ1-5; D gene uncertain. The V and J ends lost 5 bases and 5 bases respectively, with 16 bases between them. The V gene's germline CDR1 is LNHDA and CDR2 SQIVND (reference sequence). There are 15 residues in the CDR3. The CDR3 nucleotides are TGTGCCAGTAGTCTTGTCTCGGATCTTCATCAGCCCCAGCATTTT. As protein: CASSLVSDLHQPQHF.

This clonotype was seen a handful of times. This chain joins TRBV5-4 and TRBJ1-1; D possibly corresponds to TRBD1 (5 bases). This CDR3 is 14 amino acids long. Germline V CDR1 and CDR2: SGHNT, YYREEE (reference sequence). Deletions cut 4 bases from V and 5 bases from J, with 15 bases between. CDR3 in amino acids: CASSGWGEGTEAFF. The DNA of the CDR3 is TGTGCCAGCAGCGGCTGGGGGGAAGGAACTGAAGCTTTCTTT.

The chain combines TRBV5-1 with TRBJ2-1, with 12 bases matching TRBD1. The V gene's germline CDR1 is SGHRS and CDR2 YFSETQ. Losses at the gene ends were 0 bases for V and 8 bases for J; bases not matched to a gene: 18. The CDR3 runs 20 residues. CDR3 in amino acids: CASSLEGPGQGASAADEQFF. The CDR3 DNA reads TGCGCCAGCAGCTTGGAAGGGCCGGGACAGGGGGCTTCGGCCGCGGATGAGCAGTTCTTC.

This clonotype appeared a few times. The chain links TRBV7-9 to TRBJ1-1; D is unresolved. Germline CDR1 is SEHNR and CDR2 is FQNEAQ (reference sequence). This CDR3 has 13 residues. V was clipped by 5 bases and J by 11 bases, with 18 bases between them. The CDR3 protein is CASSPTLVGEAFF. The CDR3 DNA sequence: TGTGCCAGCAGCCCTACCCTTGTAGGTGAGGCTTTCTTT. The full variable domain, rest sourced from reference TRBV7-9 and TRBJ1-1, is DTGVSQNPRHKITKRGQNVTFRCDPISEHNRLYWYRQTLGQGPEFLTYFQNEAQLEKSRLLSDRFSAERPKGSFSTLEIQRTEQGDSAMYLCASSPTLVGEAFFGQGTRLTVV.

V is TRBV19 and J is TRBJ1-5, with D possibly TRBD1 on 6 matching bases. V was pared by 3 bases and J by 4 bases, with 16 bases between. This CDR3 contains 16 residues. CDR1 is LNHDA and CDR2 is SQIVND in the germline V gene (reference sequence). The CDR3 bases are TGTGCCAGTAGTATTCGGACAGAACTCCAAAATCAGCCCCAGCATTTT. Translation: CASSIRTELQNQPQHF. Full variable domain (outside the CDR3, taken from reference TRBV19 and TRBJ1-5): DGGITQSPKYLFRKEGQNVTLSCEQNLNHDAMYWYRQDPGQGLRLIYYSQIVNDFQKGDIAEGYSVSREKKESFPLTVTSAQKNPTAFYLCASSIRTELQNQPQHFGDGTRLSIL.

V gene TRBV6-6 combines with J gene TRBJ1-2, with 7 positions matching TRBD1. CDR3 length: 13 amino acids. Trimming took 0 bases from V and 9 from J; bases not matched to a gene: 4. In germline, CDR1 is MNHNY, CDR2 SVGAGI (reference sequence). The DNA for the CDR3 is TGTGCCAGCAGTTACTCGACAGGGAGTCGCTACACCTTC. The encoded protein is CASSYSTGSRYTF.

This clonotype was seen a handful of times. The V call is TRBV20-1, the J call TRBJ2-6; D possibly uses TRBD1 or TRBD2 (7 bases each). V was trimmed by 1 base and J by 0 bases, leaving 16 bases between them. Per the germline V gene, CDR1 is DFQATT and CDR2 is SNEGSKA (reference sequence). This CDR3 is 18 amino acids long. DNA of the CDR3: TGCAGTGCTAGAGGGGGGGGACAGCACATCTCTGGGGCCAACGTCCTGACTTTC. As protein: CSARGGGQHISGANVLTF.

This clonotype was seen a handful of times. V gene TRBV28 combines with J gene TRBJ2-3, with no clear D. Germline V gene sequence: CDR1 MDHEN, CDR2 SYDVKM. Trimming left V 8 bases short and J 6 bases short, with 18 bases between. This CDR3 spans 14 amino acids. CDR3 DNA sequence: TGTGCCAGCTTACTAAACCCCTACACGGATACGCAGTATTTT. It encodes CASLLNPYTDTQYF.

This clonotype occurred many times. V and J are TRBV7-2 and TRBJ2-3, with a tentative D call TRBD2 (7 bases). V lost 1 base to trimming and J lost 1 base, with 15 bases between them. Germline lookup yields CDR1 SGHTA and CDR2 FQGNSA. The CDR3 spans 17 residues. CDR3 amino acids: CASSLDGAGARTDTQYF. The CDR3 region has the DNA TGTGCCAGCAGCTTAGACGGGGCGGGGGCTCGCACAGATACGCAGTATTTT.

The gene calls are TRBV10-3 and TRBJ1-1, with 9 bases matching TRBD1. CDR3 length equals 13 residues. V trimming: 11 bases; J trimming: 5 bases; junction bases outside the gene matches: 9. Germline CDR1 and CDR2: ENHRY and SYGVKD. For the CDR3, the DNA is TGTGCCTCTTTGGACAGGGGTGAAACTGAAGCTTTCTTT. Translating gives CASLDRGETEAFF.

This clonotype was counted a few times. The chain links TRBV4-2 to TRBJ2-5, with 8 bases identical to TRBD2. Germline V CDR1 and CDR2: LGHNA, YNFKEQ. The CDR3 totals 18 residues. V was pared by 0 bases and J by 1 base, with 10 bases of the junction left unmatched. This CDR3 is CASSQDRRPGGAQETQYF. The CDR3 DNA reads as TGTGCCAGCAGCCAAGACCGGCGCCCCGGGGGGGCCCAAGAGACCCAGTACTTC.

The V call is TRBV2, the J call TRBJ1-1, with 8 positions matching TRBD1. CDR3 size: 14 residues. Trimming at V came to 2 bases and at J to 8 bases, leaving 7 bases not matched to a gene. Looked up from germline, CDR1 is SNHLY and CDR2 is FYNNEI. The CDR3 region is CASSEWVGDREAFF. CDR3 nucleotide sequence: TGTGCCAGCAGTGAATGGGTGGGGGACAGGGAAGCTTTCTTT.